These 11 T cell receptor beta chains were sequenced from one sample in a study of T cells in Graves' hyperthyroidism and ophthalmopathy. RNA transcripts yielded amplified TCR beta CDR3 regions. A set of HTBI primers served as the primers for a first-round RT-PCR of the TCR CDR3. Each CDR3 protein is one row after TCRdb ran MiXCR on the multiplex PCR reads. This table holds a few hundred thousand distinct CDR3 sequences, 25% found once. The specimen sequenced was blood. Every receptor here comes from a man in his forties or fifties with Graves' hyperthyroidism.

This clonotype was recorded at least ten times. The chain has TRBV6-1 and TRBJ2-3, with 12 bases matching TRBD2. Germline V lookup: CDR1 MNHNS, CDR2 SASEGT. Trimming took 6 bases from V and 4 from J; bases not matched to a gene: 2. The CDR3 length is 14 residues. CDR3 in DNA: TGTGCCAGCAGGGGACTAGCGGGTGCAGATACGCAGTATTTT. Translation: CASRGLAGADTQYF.

The table lists this clonotype with a few counts. The gene calls are TRBV28 and TRBJ2-2, with 13 bases identical to TRBD2. Germline CDR1 reads MDHEN; CDR2 reads SYDVKM. The CDR3 loop spans 14 amino acids. Germline trimming cut 8 bases from V and 6 bases from J; bases unmatched to any gene: 3. The CDR3 coding sequence is TGTGCCAGCGCTACTAGCGGGAGGGCCGGGGAGCTGTTTTTT. As protein: CASATSGRAGELFF.

This clonotype was found many times. The chain joins TRBV6-1 to TRBJ2-3, with 7 nucleotides matching TRBD2. V lost 8 bases to trimming and J lost 9 bases; unmatched junction nucleotides: 14. The CDR3 extends over 14 amino acids. Germline V gene data show CDR1 as MNHNS and CDR2 as SASEGT. CDR3 loop: CASRVDSGLTTQYF. The CDR3 region has the DNA TGTGCCAGCCGCGTTGATAGCGGGCTCACAACGCAGTATTTT.

This clonotype has ten or more counts. This chain links TRBV30 with TRBJ1-5, with D unresolved. The CDR3 totals 13 residues. Germline assignment: CDR1 GTSNPN and CDR2 SVGIG (reference sequence). The V end was cut by 2 bases, the J end by 3 bases, with 8 bases between. CDR3 residues: CAWSSKDNQPQHF. The CDR3 DNA sequence: TGTGCCTGGAGTAGTAAGGACAATCAGCCCCAGCATTTT.

This clonotype was detected ten times or more. This chain links TRBV29-1 with TRBJ2-7; D assignment may be TRBD1 or TRBD2 (6 bases each). There are 16 residues in the CDR3. V was pared by 0 bases and J by 4 bases, with 19 bases between. The germline gives CDR1 SQVTM, CDR2 ANQGSEA. The CDR3 protein is CSVEDLVPGAGYEQYF. In DNA, the CDR3 is TGCAGCGTTGAAGATCTCGTGCCGGGGGCAGGATACGAGCAGTACTTC.

This clonotype has only one observation. This chain connects TRBV7-2 to TRBJ1-2; D ambiguous. V was cut by 1 base and J by 8 bases, with 17 bases left in between. The germline gives CDR1 SGHTA, CDR2 FQGNSA. This CDR3 contains 15 residues. DNA for the CDR3: TGTGCCAGCAGCTTAGTCGGCCGGAATCGTCTGGGCTACACCTTC. Translating it yields CASSLVGRNRLGYTF. The variable domain in full, completed from reference TRBV7-2 and TRBJ1-2, reads GAGVSQSPSNKVTEKGKDVELRCDPISGHTALYWYRQSLGQGLEFLIYFQGNSAPDKSGLPSDRFSAERTGGSVSTLTIQRTQQEDSAVYLCASSLVGRNRLGYTFGSGTRLTVV.

This clonotype was counted between two and nine times. This rearrangement joins TRBV20-1 to TRBJ2-4, with D unclear. The length of the CDR3 is 16 residues. Deletions cut 3 bases from V and 5 bases from J, with 20 bases between. From germline, CDR1 is DFQATT and CDR2 SNEGSKA (reference sequence). Here the CDR3 DNA reads TGCAGTGCTAGGAGGCCTCGAACCAATCCGCAAAACATTCAGTACTTC. Translating it yields CSARRPRTNPQNIQYF.

The chain uses TRBV10-1 and TRBJ2-7, with a weak D call TRBD1 (5 bases). Germline V gene sequence: CDR1 WNHNN, CDR2 SYGVQD (reference sequence). Trimming removed 3 bases from V and 1 base from J, with 13 bases in between. The CDR3 sequence is 15 residues long. CDR3 coding DNA: TGCGCCAGCAGTGATGACGGGCAGGGATCCTACGAGCAGTACTTC. Its protein is CASSDDGQGSYEQYF.

This clonotype was counted only a few times. The rearrangement joins TRBV18 to TRBJ2-7, with 7 bases aligning to TRBD1. The CDR3 contains 15 residues. Germline V gene sequence: CDR1 KGHSH, CDR2 LQKENI. J was trimmed by 5 bases and V by 1 base; bases with no gene match: 8. The CDR3 region is CASSPRGQPGDEQYF. DNA of the CDR3: TGTGCCAGCTCACCACGGGGACAGCCCGGGGACGAGCAGTACTTC.

The chain recombines TRBV11-1 with TRBJ2-1; 8 nucleotides agree with TRBD2. CDR1 is SGHAT and CDR2 is FQDESV in the germline V gene (reference sequence). The V and J ends lost 7 bases and 10 bases, in that order; junction bases with no gene match: 12. This CDR3 is built from 14 residues. The CDR3 bases are TGTGCCAGCACCGAGTCGGGGGGGAGCAGGGAGCAGTTCTTC. Translation: CASTESGGSREQFF.

This clonotype showed up just once. The DNA of the CDR3 is TGTGCCAGCAGAGGGAGGGTCTACGAGCAGTACTTC. It encodes CASRGRVYEQYF. This chain links TRBV27 with TRBJ2-7; 7 nucleotides agree with TRBD2. The CDR3 has 12 amino acids. The germline CDR1 and CDR2 sequences are MNHEY and SMNVEV (reference sequence). The V segment lost 6 bases and the J segment 3 bases; nucleotides outside the gene matches: 2.